The 32 T cell receptor beta chains below all came from one sample that was sequenced in a study of T cells in Graves' hyperthyroidism and ophthalmopathy. RNA transcripts gave rise to amplified TCR beta CDR3 regions. HTBI primers were the set used in a first-round RT-PCR of the TCR CDR3. Using its own MiXCR run on the multiplex PCR reads, TCRdb lists one record per CDR3 protein. The sample shows hundreds of thousands of distinct CDR3 sequences, about 15% of them seen only once. The sample was blood. The receptors originated from a woman in her forties with Graves' ophthalmopathy.

The J gene is TRBJ1-2, the V gene TRBV12-3 or TRBV12-4, with D hard to call. The CDR3 is made up of 15 amino acids. Deletions cut 6 bases from V and 5 bases from J, with 19 bases between. CDR3 DNA: TGTGCCAGCAGCACCCCCGGACGGAGATTATATGGCTACACCTTC. As protein: CASSTPGRRLYGYTF.

This clonotype was seen at least ten times. The chain employs TRBV6-2 or TRBV6-3 and TRBJ1-2, with 7 nucleotides matching TRBD1. Germline V gene lookup returns CDR1 MNHEY and CDR2 SVGEGT. The junction had 8 bases not matched to a gene; V was cut back by 5 bases and J by 5 bases. This CDR3 has 14 residues. CDR3 DNA sequence: TGTGCCAGCAGTACCTCAGGGGGAAGGTATGGCTACACCTTC. As protein: CASSTSGGRYGYTF.

This clonotype was counted only a few times. The junction differs from germline at one of its ends, possibly a read error. The chain is built from TRBV18 and TRBJ1-2; 9 bases match TRBD1. The length of the CDR3 is 14 residues. Germline V gene lookup returns CDR1 KGHSH and CDR2 LQKENI. DNA for the CDR3: TGTGCCGGCTCACTACAGGGGGCGGATCGTGGCTACACCTTC. Protein product: CAGSLQGADRGYTF.

This clonotype occurred many times. This sequence joins TRBV27 and TRBJ2-1; D not resolved. The CDR3 covers 12 residues. CDR1 is MNHEY and CDR2 is SMNVEV in the germline V gene (reference sequence). Trimming took off 6 bases at V and 7 bases at J, with 10 bases between the two ends. The CDR3 DNA reads as TGTGCCAGCAGCTTCACTGTTAATGAGCAGTTCTTC. It codes for CASSFTVNEQFF.

This clonotype was observed many times. The chain uses TRBV3-1 and TRBJ2-7; 14 nucleotides align to TRBD2. After removal of 4 bases from V and 1 base from J, the junction contained 6 bases not matched to a gene. The CDR3 has 17 amino acids. Germline V CDR1 and CDR2: LGHDT, YNNKEL (reference sequence). The DNA of the CDR3 is TGTGCCAGCAGCCCGGGACTAGCGGGAGCCCGATCCTACGAGCAGTACTTC. Protein product: CASSPGLAGARSYEQYF.

There are many counts of this clonotype. The CDR3 protein is CASSVLSGQGNTGELFF. CDR3 sequence (DNA): TGTGCCAGCAGCGTTCTATCGGGACAGGGGAACACCGGGGAGCTGTTTTTT. This chain joins TRBV9 and TRBJ2-2; 9 bases are shared with TRBD1. V shed 2 bases, J shed 1 base, and the junction held 6 bases outside the gene matches. Germline V gives CDR1 SGDLS, CDR2 YYNGEE. This CDR3 spans 17 amino acids.

The CDR3 nucleotides read TGTGCCAGCAGAACCGGGACAGGGAGGGGGAAAAGCTACGAGCAGTACTTC. Its translation: CASRTGTGRGKSYEQYF. The chain carries TRBV6-1 and TRBJ2-7; 9 positions agree with TRBD1. The V and J ends lost 6 bases and 3 bases, in that order; junction bases with no gene match: 15. Germline CDR1 reads MNHNS; CDR2 reads SASEGT. This CDR3 is built from 17 residues.

This clonotype was counted many times. V and J are TRBV6-1 and TRBJ2-2, with 7 nucleotides matching TRBD1. The CDR3 consists of 14 residues. V lost 11 bases, J lost 8 bases, and 14 bases stayed unmatched. Germline CDR1 and CDR2: MNHNS and SASEGT. For the CDR3, the DNA is TGTGCCTCCGGACCGGGACAGCAGTTAGGGGAGCTGTTTTTT. It translates to CASGPGQQLGELFF.

This clonotype was observed many times. The chain has TRBV7-9 and TRBJ1-3; 7 bases align to TRBD1. CDR1 and CDR2 from the germline V gene are SEHNR and FQNEAQ (reference sequence). CDR3 length: 12 amino acids. The trim removed 3 bases at V and 14 bases at J, leaving 7 bases unmatched. Here the CDR3 DNA reads TGTGCCAGCAGCTTGCTCGGGACAGATTTATATTTT. As protein: CASSLLGTDLYF.

This clonotype has ten or more counts. The chain has TRBV20-1 and TRBJ2-7; TRBD1 might be the D (5 bases). V dropped 5 bases and J dropped 0 bases, with 11 bases sitting between them. The length of the CDR3 is 13 residues. CDR1 is DFQATT and CDR2 is SNEGSKA in the germline V gene (reference sequence). The CDR3 sequence: CSALKTDSYEQYF. CDR3 sequence (DNA): TGCAGTGCTCTAAAGACAGACTCCTACGAGCAGTACTTC.

This clonotype was counted ten times or more. One end of the junction is discordant with germline, which a read error may explain. This chain joins TRBV28 and TRBJ1-3; 7 bases agree with TRBD1. Germline CDR1 reads MDHEN; CDR2 reads SYDVKM. The CDR3 length is 16 residues. CDR3 in DNA: TGTGCCAGCAGTTTACCAGGGGGTTCCTCTGGAAACATCATATATTTT. This translates into CASSLPGGSSGNIIYF.

The gene calls are TRBV5-1 and TRBJ1-3; D call uncertain. Germline V gives CDR1 SGHRS, CDR2 YFSETQ. The V and J ends lost 0 bases and 8 bases respectively, with 15 bases between them. This CDR3 is built from 15 residues. CDR3 loop: CASSLAMHSGDTIYF. In nucleotides, the CDR3 is TGCGCCAGCAGCTTGGCCATGCACTCCGGAGACACCATATATTTT.

The rearrangement uses TRBV30 and TRBJ1-1; D not resolved. The CDR3 extends over 13 amino acids. The germline V gene has CDR1 GTSNPN and CDR2 SVGIG (reference sequence). Deletions cut 4 bases from V and 3 bases from J, with 12 bases between. CDR3 protein: CAWKTDWDTEAFF. Written as DNA, the CDR3 is TGTGCCTGGAAAACCGATTGGGACACTGAAGCTTTCTTT.

This clonotype was counted many times. This sequence joins TRBV9 and TRBJ2-7; 9 bases line up with TRBD1. CDR3 length: 15 amino acids. In germline, CDR1 is SGDLS, CDR2 YYNGEE. V was clipped by 0 bases and J by 5 bases; unmatched bases: 6. CDR3 in amino acids: CASSVEGQGQNEQYF. The CDR3 bases are TGTGCCAGCAGCGTAGAGGGACAGGGTCAAAACGAGCAGTACTTC.

The chain has TRBV19 and TRBJ2-3; D not certain. From germline, CDR1 is LNHDA and CDR2 SQIVND (reference sequence). V gave up 11 bases and J gave up 4 bases, with 16 bases separating them. The CDR3 spans 13 residues. The CDR3 DNA is TGTGCCGTGGGGTTTTCGACCGCAGATACGCAGTATTTT. Amino acid sequence: CAVGFSTADTQYF.

This clonotype was detected ten times or more. The gene calls are TRBV12-3 or TRBV12-4 and TRBJ2-7; 9 positions agree with TRBD2. The CDR3 has 16 residues. After removal of 6 bases from V and 1 base from J, the junction contained 10 bases not matched to a gene. CDR3 sequence: CASSPGVAGVSYEQYF. DNA of the CDR3: TGTGCCAGCAGCCCAGGCGTAGCGGGAGTTTCCTACGAGCAGTACTTC.

V usage is TRBV7-2 and J usage is TRBJ2-7; 7 bases align to TRBD1. Germline CDR1 is SGHTA and CDR2 is FQGNSA. After removal of 2 bases from V and 0 bases from J, the junction contained 4 bases not matched to a gene. This CDR3 is 15 amino acids long. The CDR3 loop is CASSLRDSYSYEQYF. Here the CDR3 DNA reads TGTGCCAGCAGCTTACGGGACAGCTACTCCTACGAGCAGTACTTC. Full variable domain (rest looked up from reference TRBV7-2 and TRBJ2-7): GAGVSQSPSNKVTEKGKDVELRCDPISGHTALYWYRQSLGQGLEFLIYFQGNSAPDKSGLPSDRFSAERTGGSVSTLTIQRTQQEDSAVYLCASSLRDSYSYEQYFGPGTRLTVT.

Many counts were recorded for this clonotype. The chain combines TRBV6-2 or TRBV6-3 with TRBJ2-7, with 9 bases fitting TRBD1. Unmatched junction bases numbered 7, after V lost 0 bases and J lost 7 bases. The CDR3 totals 15 residues. CDR1 is MNHEY, CDR2 SVGEGT, per germline. The DNA of the CDR3 is TGTGCCAGCAGTTACTCCGGGACAGGGTTCGGGGAGCAGTACTTC. This sequence encodes CASSYSGTGFGEQYF.

This clonotype showed up many times. The chain carries TRBV12-3 or TRBV12-4 and TRBJ1-1; a possible D gene is TRBD1 (5 bases). Trimming took 4 bases from V and 2 from J, leaving 11 bases between them. The CDR3 sequence is 14 residues long. CDR3 DNA sequence: TGTGCCAGCAGTTCCTCAGGGTACAACACTGAAGCTTTCTTT. As protein: CASSSSGYNTEAFF.

There are many counts of this clonotype. The chain uses TRBV11-1 and TRBJ2-2, with 7 bases lining up with TRBD1. This CDR3 has 17 amino acids. Trimming took 1 base from V and 0 from J; bases not matched to a gene: 5. The germline V gene encodes CDR1 SGHAT and CDR2 FQDESV (reference sequence). CDR3 in DNA: TGTGCCAGCAGCTTAGTTTTCGGGACAGCGAACACCGGGGAGCTGTTTTTT. It specifies CASSLVFGTANTGELFF.

This clonotype was recorded at least ten times. The chain combines TRBV28 with TRBJ2-6, with no clear D. The V gene lost 7 bases and the J gene lost 0 bases, with 10 bases spanning the gap. Germline CDR1 and CDR2: MDHEN and SYDVKM. The CDR3 contains 15 residues. The CDR3 nucleotides are TGTGCCAGCACCCTAACGATCTCTGGGGCCAACGTCCTGACTTTC. It translates to CASTLTISGANVLTF. Full variable domain (outside the CDR3, taken from reference TRBV28 and TRBJ2-6): DVKVTQSSRYLVKRTGEKVFLECVQDMDHENMFWYRQDPGLGLRLIYFSYDVKMKEKGDIPEGYSVSREKKERFSLILESASTNQTSMYLCASTLTISGANVLTFGAGSRLTVL.

This chain connects TRBV7-8 to TRBJ1-5, with D unresolved. Germline assignment: CDR1 SGHVS and CDR2 FQNEAQ. The ends were cut back, 3 bases at V and 3 bases at J, with 12 bases in the middle. This CDR3 contains 15 residues. In nucleotides, the CDR3 is TGTGCCAGCAGCTTGCTTACGGGGAACAATCAGCCCCAGCATTTT. It translates to CASSLLTGNNQPQHF.

This clonotype was detected only a few times. The CDR3 DNA follows: TGCAGTGCTAGAGCTGCTGGGGGGGCGATTACTGAAGCTTTCTTT. It is translated as CSARAAGGAITEAFF. V gene TRBV20-1 combines with J gene TRBJ1-1; D is possibly TRBD1 (6 bases). The CDR3 is 15 residues long. Trimming took 1 base from V and 5 from J, leaving 17 bases between them. Germline V gives CDR1 DFQATT, CDR2 SNEGSKA (reference sequence).

This chain uses TRBV28 with TRBJ2-5; perhaps D is TRBD1 or TRBD2 (5 bases each). This CDR3 is 15 amino acids long. CDR1 is MDHEN and CDR2 is SYDVKM in the germline V gene. The V gene lost 5 bases and the J gene lost 5 bases, with 18 bases spanning the gap. As DNA, the CDR3 is TGTGCCAGCAGTCGCGCCGGGGACCGCTGGGAGACCCAGTACTTC. As protein: CASSRAGDRWETQYF.

This clonotype has just a few counts. V and J are TRBV28 and TRBJ2-5, with TRBD2 as a possible D gene (6 bases). The V gene lost 3 bases and the J gene lost 1 base, with 15 bases spanning the gap. Per germline, CDR1 MDHEN and CDR2 SYDVKM. The CDR3 covers 16 residues. The CDR3 loop is CASSFSGLASQETQYF. DNA of the CDR3: TGTGCCAGCAGTTTCTCGGGTCTAGCGTCCCAAGAGACCCAGTACTTC.

This clonotype was found many times. The V call is TRBV12-3 or TRBV12-4, the J call TRBJ2-7; possibly TRBD1 for D (5 bases). CDR3 length: 18 amino acids. Trimming removed 3 bases from V and 4 bases from J, with 25 bases in between. The chain's CDR3 is CASSFRGSEPQRIYEQYF. The CDR3 region has the DNA TGTGCCAGCAGTTTTAGGGGTAGTGAGCCCCAAAGAATATACGAGCAGTACTTC.

This clonotype was counted many times. This rearrangement joins TRBV5-1 to TRBJ1-1; D uncertain. The CDR3 consists of 13 residues. V was trimmed by 0 bases and J by 3 bases, leaving 6 bases between them. CDR1 is SGHRS, CDR2 YFSETQ, per germline. As DNA, the CDR3 is TGCGCCAGCAGCTTGGGAGAATACACTGAAGCTTTCTTT. Protein product: CASSLGEYTEAFF. The full variable domain, rest sourced from reference TRBV5-1 and TRBJ1-1, is KAGVTQTPRYLIKTRGQQVTLSCSPISGHRSVSWYQQTPGQGLQFLFEYFSETQRNKGNFPGRFSGRQFSNSRSEMNVSTLELGDSALYLCASSLGEYTEAFFGQGTRLTVV.

The chain joins TRBV7-8 to TRBJ2-5; unclear D gene. Germline loops: CDR1 SGHVS, CDR2 FQNEAQ. V shed 2 bases and J shed 0 bases, with 7 bases lying between them. CDR3 length: 14 amino acids. CDR3 nucleotides: TGTGCCAGCAGCTTAAGGACGAACCAAGAGACCCAGTACTTC. Encoded protein: CASSLRTNQETQYF.

Only a few counts were recorded for this clonotype. V usage is TRBV4-2 and J usage is TRBJ2-7; 15 positions agree with TRBD2. The CDR3 loop spans 18 amino acids. The ends lost 6 bases at V and 0 bases at J; junction bases unmatched: 9. Germline lookup yields CDR1 LGHNA and CDR2 YNFKEQ. The CDR3 sequence is CASRAGLAGGTSSYEQYF. The CDR3 nucleotides read TGTGCCAGCAGGGCCGGACTAGCGGGGGGGACAAGCTCCTACGAGCAGTACTTC.

Ten or more counts support this clonotype. This chain connects TRBV5-1 to TRBJ2-5; 9 bases line up with TRBD1. Trimming cost V 4 bases and J 5 bases; bases outside gene matches: 6. The V gene's germline CDR1 is SGHRS and CDR2 YFSETQ. The CDR3 contains 14 residues. CDR3 region: CASSPDRGLETQYF. In DNA, the CDR3 is TGCGCCAGCAGCCCCGACAGGGGGTTGGAGACCCAGTACTTC.

Worth noting for this clonotype: Since a much larger clone is just one base distant, this may be a read error. V and J are TRBV19 and TRBJ1-5; D remains ambiguous. Trimming cost V 6 bases and J 3 bases, with 9 bases left between them. Germline V gene data show CDR1 as LNHDA and CDR2 as SQIVND (reference sequence). The length of the CDR3 is 13 residues. In nucleotides, the CDR3 is TGTGCCAGTAGCCCACCCGCCAATCAGCCCCAGCATTTT. Encoded protein: CASSPPANQPQHF. The entire variable domain, with the rest obtained from reference TRBV19 and TRBJ1-5, is as follows: DGGITQSPKYLFRKEGQNVTLSCEQNLNHDAMYWYRQDPGQGLRLIYYSQIVNDFQKGDIAEGYSVSREKKESFPLTVTSAQKNPTAFYLCASSPPANQPQHFGDGTRLSIL.

This clonotype showed up just a few times. This sequence joins TRBV28 and TRBJ2-5, with D possibly matching TRBD2 (6 bases). V shed 7 bases and J shed 1 base, with 13 bases lying between them. CDR1 and CDR2 (germline): MDHEN, SYDVKM. The CDR3 spans 14 residues. The CDR3 DNA is TGTGCCAGCAAAGGCGGGATCTTCCAAGAGACCCAGTACTTC. This encodes CASKGGIFQETQYF.